This TCR beta chain appears in the sequencing data of a study of blood T cell repertoires in COVID-19. Assay used: immunoSEQ multiplex PCR; TCRdb lists only in-frame clones, some missing. The table includes 200,000 to 250,000 clones, approximately 86% detected once. Germline V gene lookup returns CDR1 MNHEY and CDR2 SMNVEV (reference sequence). V was pared by 3 bases and J by 2 bases, with 9 bases between. There are 14 residues in the CDR3. The study drew participants aged about 18 to 89 years from roughly 25 US areas. The V gene is TRBV27, the J gene TRBJ2-3; D unclear. The sequenced sample consisted of PBMCs or T cells enriched from blood (not recorded which). This clonotype originated in a woman aged 45-65 years with acute COVID-19. The CDR3 reads CASSLNRVTDTQYF. The CDR3 DNA sequence: TGTGCCAGCAGTTTGAATCGGGTCACAGATACGCAGTATTTT.